The next 21 T cell receptor beta chains were all read from a single sample in a study of identical twins. TCRdb re-derived calls from the 5' RACE reads in MiXCR, one entry per CDR3 protein. The table lists 700,000 or so distinct CDR3 sequences, over 8.5% of them singletons. These data also featured in a second study, about yellow fever vaccine responses in identical twins.

The sequenced sample consisted of PBMCs. Source of these receptors: a young woman in good health.

This sequence joins TRBV6-2 or TRBV6-3 and TRBJ2-2; TRBD2 matches 9 bases. After removal of 2 bases from V and 6 bases from J, the junction contained 4 bases not matched to a gene. Per germline, CDR1 MNHEY and CDR2 SVGEGT. The length of the CDR3 is 15 residues. The CDR3 DNA is TGTGCCAGCAGTTACGCGCTAGCGGGGTCCGGGGAGCTGTTTTTT. This sequence encodes CASSYALAGSGELFF.

This clonotype was found many times. J is TRBJ2-5 and V is TRBV11-2, with D perhaps being TRBD1 or TRBD2 (5 bases each). Trimming left V 3 bases short and J 6 bases short, with 20 bases between. This CDR3 has 16 residues. The germline V gene has CDR1 SGHAT and CDR2 FQNNGV. CDR3 amino acids: CASSFSGTWDPKTQYF. The CDR3 DNA reads as TGTGCCAGCAGCTTTAGTGGGACGTGGGATCCGAAGACCCAGTACTTC. Variable domain in full (rest from reference TRBV11-2 and TRBJ2-5): EAGVAQSPRYKIIEKRQSVAFWCNPISGHATLYWYQQILGQGPKLLIQFQNNGVVDDSQLPKDRFSAERLKGVDSTLKIQPAKLEDSAVYLCASSFSGTWDPKTQYFGPGTRLLVL.

The CDR3 DNA sequence: TGTGCCAGCAGTTACTCTGAGGGTCTATCTCGGACCCAGTACTTC. Translation gives CASSYSEGLSRTQYF. J is TRBJ2-5 and V is TRBV6-5; weak D call: TRBD2 (5 bases). Germline V gene lookup returns CDR1 MNHEY and CDR2 SVGAGI. CDR3 length equals 15 residues. Deletions cut 0 bases from V and 7 bases from J, with 15 bases between.

This clonotype occurred a few times. This rearrangement joins TRBV7-6 to TRBJ2-7, with 11 bases fitting TRBD1. The CDR3 sequence is 14 residues long. The germline V gene has CDR1 SGHVS and CDR2 FNYEAQ. The trim removed 6 bases at V and 7 bases at J, leaving 8 bases unmatched. CDR3 sequence: CASSYGQGAWEQYF. The CDR3 region has the DNA TGTGCCAGCAGTTATGGACAGGGGGCGTGGGAGCAGTACTTC.

The rearrangement links TRBV7-9 to TRBJ2-7; TRBD2 is a possible D gene (6 bases). Germline-derived CDR1 and CDR2 are SEHNR and FQNEAQ (reference sequence). The V end lost 5 bases, the J end lost 5 bases, and 13 bases lay between the germline ends. The CDR3 covers 13 residues. CDR3 sequence reads: CASSPPGVDEQYF. The CDR3 DNA reads as TGTGCCAGCAGCCCCCCGGGGGTGGACGAGCAGTACTTC. Full variable domain (rest looked up from reference TRBV7-9 and TRBJ2-7): DTGVSQNPRHKITKRGQNVTFRCDPISEHNRLYWYRQTLGQGPEFLTYFQNEAQLEKSRLLSDRFSAERPKGSFSTLEIQRTEQGDSAMYLCASSPPGVDEQYFGPGTRLTVT.

The sample holds many counts of this clonotype. CDR3 bases: TGTGCCAGCAGACCCACAGGCTCGGCAGATACGCAGTATTTT. This translates into CASRPTGSADTQYF. The rearrangement joins TRBV12-3 or TRBV12-4 to TRBJ2-3; tentatively, D is TRBD1 (5 bases). V lost 6 bases, J lost 4 bases, and 14 bases lay in between. There are 14 residues in the CDR3.

The J gene is TRBJ2-3, the V gene TRBV6-2 or TRBV6-3; 7 bases fit TRBD1. J gave up 3 bases and V 7 bases, and 7 bases lay outside the gene matches. There are 14 residues in the CDR3. Germline V lookup: CDR1 MNHEY, CDR2 SVGEGT. This CDR3 is CASKEDRKTDTQYF. Written as DNA, the CDR3 is TGTGCCAGCAAGGAGGACAGGAAGACAGATACGCAGTATTTT.

This clonotype was detected once. The chain is built from TRBV12-3 or TRBV12-4 and TRBJ2-2; D is perhaps TRBD1 (5 bases). V lost 11 bases and J lost 1, with 26 bases in between. The CDR3 totals 18 residues. The CDR3 reads CALGQGILNAKNTGELFF. The CDR3 nucleotides read TGTGCCCTCGGGCAGGGAATTTTAAATGCTAAGAACACCGGGGAGCTGTTTTTT.

This clonotype appeared a few times. The chain joins TRBV5-1 to TRBJ1-1; possibly TRBD1 for D (5 bases). V was shortened by 1 base and J by 0 bases, with 16 bases between the two germline ends. This CDR3 region has 17 residues. CDR1 SGHRS and CDR2 YFSETQ come from the germline V gene. The CDR3: CASSLTVFGGMNTEAFF. The DNA for the CDR3 is TGCGCCAGCAGCTTGACCGTTTTCGGGGGAATGAACACTGAAGCTTTCTTT.

This clonotype has just a few counts. The chain combines TRBV12-3 or TRBV12-4 with TRBJ2-1, with D unclear. There are 15 residues in the CDR3. V lost 5 bases to trimming and J lost 4 bases, with 15 bases between them. CDR3 coding DNA: TGTGCCAGCAGTCCCCCCCTAGTGCGGTACAATGAGCAGTTCTTC. This encodes CASSPPLVRYNEQFF.

This chain uses TRBV6-2 or TRBV6-3 with TRBJ2-3, with D possibly matching TRBD2 (6 bases). Germline V lookup: CDR1 MNHEY, CDR2 SVGEGT. The V end was cut by 5 bases, the J end by 4 bases, with 13 bases between. The CDR3 runs to 14 residues. CDR3 coding DNA: TGTGCCAGCAGTATTATAGGGGAGGCAGATACGCAGTATTTT. It yields the protein CASSIIGEADTQYF.

The chain combines TRBV5-1 with TRBJ2-5; the match to TRBD1 covers 7 bases. The CDR3 runs 15 residues. Germline V gene sequence: CDR1 SGHRS, CDR2 YFSETQ. V shed 4 bases, J shed 1 base, and the junction held 7 bases outside the gene matches. CDR3 nucleotides: TGCGCCAGCAGCCCGACCGGACAGGTCCAAGAGACCCAGTACTTC. Translation: CASSPTGQVQETQYF. Using reference TRBV5-1 and TRBJ2-5 for the parts outside the CDR3, the full variable domain is KAGVTQTPRYLIKTRGQQVTLSCSPISGHRSVSWYQQTPGQGLQFLFEYFSETQRNKGNFPGRFSGRQFSNSRSEMNVSTLELGDSALYLCASSPTGQVQETQYFGPGTRLLVL.

This clonotype has at least ten counts. This sequence joins TRBV5-1 and TRBJ2-7; TRBD1 or TRBD2 may be the D gene (6 bases each). Germline lookup yields CDR1 SGHRS and CDR2 YFSETQ. CDR3 length: 19 amino acids. Trimming stripped 0 bases from V and 2 bases from J, with 24 bases between. The CDR3 is CASSLDPGFRGRYPYEQYF. DNA of the CDR3: TGCGCCAGCAGCTTGGATCCAGGGTTCCGGGGGCGCTACCCCTACGAGCAGTACTTC.

This chain joins TRBV15 and TRBJ2-7; D remains unclear. The germline CDR1 and CDR2 sequences are LNHNV and YYDKDF (reference sequence). CDR3 size: 15 residues. Trimming shortened V by 0 bases and J by 1 base, and 10 bases separated the two germline ends. In DNA, the CDR3 is TGTGCCACCAGCAGAGATGATAGGTTTTCCTACGAGCAGTACTTC. Its protein product is CATSRDDRFSYEQYF.

This clonotype was detected a few times. DNA of the CDR3: TGCGCCAGCAGCTTGGCGACCGGGACAGGAGCTTACAATGAGCAGTTCTTC. As protein: CASSLATGTGAYNEQFF. The chain links TRBV5-1 to TRBJ2-1; TRBD1 matches 8 bases. V shed 0 bases and J 4 bases; nucleotides not matched to a gene: 9. The CDR3 spans 17 residues. Germline V CDR1 and CDR2: SGHRS, YFSETQ. The full variable domain, completed using reference TRBV5-1 and TRBJ2-1, is KAGVTQTPRYLIKTRGQQVTLSCSPISGHRSVSWYQQTPGQGLQFLFEYFSETQRNKGNFPGRFSGRQFSNSRSEMNVSTLELGDSALYLCASSLATGTGAYNEQFFGPGTRLTVL.

This clonotype was detected many times. The J gene is TRBJ2-1, the V gene TRBV24-1; tentatively, D is TRBD1 (7 bases). The V gene's germline CDR1 is KGHDR and CDR2 SFDVKD. CDR3 length equals 14 residues. V was pared by 4 bases and J by 8 bases, with 14 bases between. As DNA, the CDR3 is TGTGCCACCAGTGACCAAGACAGGGACTATGAGCAGTTCTTC. Protein: CATSDQDRDYEQFF.

This chain links TRBV7-2 with TRBJ1-6; unclear D gene. Germline values: CDR1 SGHTA, CDR2 FQGNSA. V dropped 2 bases and J dropped 7 bases, with 6 bases sitting between them. The CDR3 is 13 amino acids. The CDR3: CASSLSLNSPLHF. Here the CDR3 DNA reads TGTGCCAGCAGCTTATCGCTGAATTCACCCCTCCACTTT.

This clonotype was detected only a few times. V is TRBV6-1 and J is TRBJ2-7; D might be TRBD2 (5 bases). Germline values: CDR1 MNHNS, CDR2 SASEGT. Deletions cut 5 bases from V and 2 bases from J, with 16 bases between. CDR3 length: 15 amino acids. The CDR3 nucleotides are TGTGCCAGCAGTCTGGGGAGAGGGATGGCCTACGAGCAGTACTTC. Translation: CASSLGRGMAYEQYF.

V and J are TRBV5-1 and TRBJ2-1; no clear D. V shed 0 bases and J shed 8 bases, with 15 bases lying between them. Germline V gene data show CDR1 as SGHRS and CDR2 as YFSETQ. The CDR3 is 15 amino acids. CDR3 coding DNA: TGCGCCAGCAGCTTGGTCGGCCAGCTCCCGCATGAGCAGTTCTTC. Amino acids: CASSLVGQLPHEQFF. The variable domain in full, completed from reference TRBV5-1 and TRBJ2-1, reads KAGVTQTPRYLIKTRGQQVTLSCSPISGHRSVSWYQQTPGQGLQFLFEYFSETQRNKGNFPGRFSGRQFSNSRSEMNVSTLELGDSALYLCASSLVGQLPHEQFFGPGTRLTVL.

Ten or more counts support this clonotype. V usage is TRBV5-1 and J usage is TRBJ2-7; D unclear. CDR1 and CDR2 (germline): SGHRS, YFSETQ. Trimming removed 0 bases from V and 1 base from J, with 11 bases in between. The CDR3 runs to 15 residues. CDR3 sequence: CASSLESAASYEQYF. The CDR3 bases are TGCGCCAGCAGCTTGGAAAGCGCGGCTTCCTACGAGCAGTACTTC.

This clonotype has only one observation. The junction and the germline gene differ at one end; a read error may be behind it. V usage is TRBV20-1 and J usage is TRBJ2-3, with a weak D call TRBD1 (6 bases). This CDR3 comprises 18 residues. The germline gives CDR1 DFQATT, CDR2 SNEGSKA (reference sequence). Here the CDR3 DNA reads TGCTGTGCTAGAGGCGGGTTGGGGGCCCCAGGGAACCCAGATACGCAGTATTTT. Its translation is CCARGGLGAPGNPDTQYF.